This TCR beta chain was profiled in a study of shared clonotypes between healthy human individuals. This clone is a singleton in its sample. Sequencing was performed with immunoSEQ multiplex PCR; in TCRdb, only in-frame clones are kept and a portion is missing. This sample has approximately 740,000 clones; roughly 70% occur once, and the top ten carry 1.5% to 2%. Source material: memory CD4+ T cells sorted from blood. The subset is: CD45RA-negative fraction. The sequence was collected from a woman under 40 in good health.

CDR3 sequence reads: CASSNGGGSDTQYF. Written as DNA, the CDR3 is TGTGCCAGCAGCAATGGGGGGGGTTCAGATACGCAGTATTTT. The chain is built from TRBV7-2 and TRBJ2-3, with 7 positions matching TRBD2. The CDR3 consists of 14 residues. Losses at the gene ends were 5 bases for V and 4 bases for J; bases not matched to a gene: 6. The germline V gene encodes CDR1 SGHTA and CDR2 FQGNSA.